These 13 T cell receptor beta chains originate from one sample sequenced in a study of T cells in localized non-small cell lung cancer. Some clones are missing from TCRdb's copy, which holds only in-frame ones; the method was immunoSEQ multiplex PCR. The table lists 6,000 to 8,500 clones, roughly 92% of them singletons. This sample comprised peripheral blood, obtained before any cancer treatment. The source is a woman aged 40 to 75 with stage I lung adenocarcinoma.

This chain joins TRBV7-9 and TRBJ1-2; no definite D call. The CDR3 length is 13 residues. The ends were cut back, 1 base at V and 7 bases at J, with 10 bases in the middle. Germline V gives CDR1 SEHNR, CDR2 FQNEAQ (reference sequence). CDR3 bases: TGTGCCAGCAGCTTAGGGACCCCTCCTGGCTACACCTTC. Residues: CASSLGTPPGYTF.

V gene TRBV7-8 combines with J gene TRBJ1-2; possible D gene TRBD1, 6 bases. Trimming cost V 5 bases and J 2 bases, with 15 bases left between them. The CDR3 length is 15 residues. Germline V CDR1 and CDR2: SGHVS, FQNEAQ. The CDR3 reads CASSPSGQPNYGYTF. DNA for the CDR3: TGTGCCAGCAGCCCGTCTGGACAGCCGAACTATGGCTACACCTTC.

CDR3 protein: CASSIASRDRGTQYF. DNA for the CDR3: TGTGCCAGTAGTATAGCGTCCCGGGACAGGGGTACGCAGTATTTT. This rearrangement joins TRBV19 to TRBJ2-3; TRBD1 matches 10 bases. V lost 1 base and J lost 8; bases outside the gene matches: 6. Germline V gene lookup returns CDR1 LNHDA and CDR2 SQIVND (reference sequence). This CDR3 is 15 amino acids long.

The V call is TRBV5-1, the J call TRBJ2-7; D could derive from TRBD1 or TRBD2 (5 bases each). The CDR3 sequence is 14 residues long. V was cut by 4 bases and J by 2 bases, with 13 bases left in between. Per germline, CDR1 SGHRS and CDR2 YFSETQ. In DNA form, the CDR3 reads TGCGCCAGCAGCAAACGGGACGGAGCCTACGAGCAGTACTTC. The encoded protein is CASSKRDGAYEQYF.

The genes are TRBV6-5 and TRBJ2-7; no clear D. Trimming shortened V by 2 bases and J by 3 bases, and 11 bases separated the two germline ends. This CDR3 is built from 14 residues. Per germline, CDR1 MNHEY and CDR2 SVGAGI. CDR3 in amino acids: CASSYGRAVYEQYF. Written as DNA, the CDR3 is TGTGCCAGCAGTTACGGGCGCGCGGTCTACGAGCAGTACTTC.

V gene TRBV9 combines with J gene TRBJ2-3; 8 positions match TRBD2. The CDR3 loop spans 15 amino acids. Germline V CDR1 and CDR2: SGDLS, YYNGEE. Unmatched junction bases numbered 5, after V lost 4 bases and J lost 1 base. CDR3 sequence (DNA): TGTGCCAGCAGCACACGACTAGCGCGCACAGATACGCAGTATTTT. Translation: CASSTRLARTDTQYF.

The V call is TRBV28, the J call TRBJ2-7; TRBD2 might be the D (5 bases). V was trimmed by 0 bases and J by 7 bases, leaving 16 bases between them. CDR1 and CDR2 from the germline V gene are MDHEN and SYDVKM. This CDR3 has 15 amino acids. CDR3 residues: CASSLWDSRLGEQYF. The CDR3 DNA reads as TGTGCCAGCAGTTTATGGGACTCTCGACTGGGAGAGCAGTACTTC.

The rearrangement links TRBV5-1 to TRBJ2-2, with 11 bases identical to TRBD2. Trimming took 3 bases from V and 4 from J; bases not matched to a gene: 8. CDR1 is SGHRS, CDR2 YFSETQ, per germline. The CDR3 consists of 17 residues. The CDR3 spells CASSWRGTSGGTGELFF. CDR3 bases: TGCGCCAGCAGCTGGAGGGGGACTAGCGGAGGCACCGGGGAGCTGTTTTTT.

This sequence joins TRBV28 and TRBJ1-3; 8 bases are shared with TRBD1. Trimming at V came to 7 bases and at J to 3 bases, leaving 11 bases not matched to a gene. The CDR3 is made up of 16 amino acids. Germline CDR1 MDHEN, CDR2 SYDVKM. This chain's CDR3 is CASKPGQGKYGNTIYF. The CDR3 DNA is TGTGCCAGCAAACCCGGACAGGGTAAATATGGAAACACCATATATTTT.

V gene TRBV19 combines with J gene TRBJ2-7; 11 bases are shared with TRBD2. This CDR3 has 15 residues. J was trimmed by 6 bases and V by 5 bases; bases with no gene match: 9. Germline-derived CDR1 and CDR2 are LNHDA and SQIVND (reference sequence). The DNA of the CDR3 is TGTGCCAGTAGTTCACTAGCGGGAGCTTCAAGCGAGCAGTACTTC. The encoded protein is CASSSLAGASSEQYF.

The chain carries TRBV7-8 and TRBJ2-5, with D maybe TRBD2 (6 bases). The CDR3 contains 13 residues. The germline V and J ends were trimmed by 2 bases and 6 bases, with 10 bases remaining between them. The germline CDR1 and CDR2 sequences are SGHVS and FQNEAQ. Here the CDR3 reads CASSLLGRQTQYF. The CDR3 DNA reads TGTGCCAGCAGCTTATTGGGGAGGCAGACCCAGTACTTC.

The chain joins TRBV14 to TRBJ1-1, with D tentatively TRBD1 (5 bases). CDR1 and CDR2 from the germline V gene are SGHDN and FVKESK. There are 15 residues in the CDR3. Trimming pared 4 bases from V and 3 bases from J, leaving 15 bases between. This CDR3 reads CASSPPGIMDTEAFF. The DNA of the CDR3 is TGTGCCAGCAGCCCCCCAGGGATAATGGACACTGAAGCTTTCTTT.

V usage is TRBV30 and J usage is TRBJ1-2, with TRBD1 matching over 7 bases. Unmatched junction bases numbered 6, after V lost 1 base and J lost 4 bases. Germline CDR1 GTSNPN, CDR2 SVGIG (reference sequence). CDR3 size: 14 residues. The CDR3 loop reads CAWSARAGGYGYTF. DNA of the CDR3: TGTGCCTGGAGTGCACGGGCAGGGGGCTATGGCTACACCTTC.